This TCR beta chain was sequenced for a study of blood T cells in healthy people across ages. It was with a sample-barcoded 5' primer and a J-beta primer mix that a second PCR of about 7 to 12 cycles was run. TCRdb analysed the 5' RACE reads with MiXCR anew, one entry per CDR3 protein. The table shows roughly 1.4 million distinct CDR3 sequences, with roughly 64% occurring only once. CDR1 and CDR2 (germline): SQVTM, ANQGSEA. Trimming removed 7 bases at V and 7 bases at J, with 20 bases between. The length of the CDR3 is 14 residues. The V call is TRBV29-1, the J call TRBJ2-1; TRBD2 might be the D (6 bases). The sequenced material came from blood. The TCR was taken from a man aged 18 to 29 in good health. CDR3 amino acids: CSANSVNRGNEQFF. The CDR3, as DNA: TGCAGCGCCAATAGCGTGAACCGGGGGAATGAGCAGTTCTTC.